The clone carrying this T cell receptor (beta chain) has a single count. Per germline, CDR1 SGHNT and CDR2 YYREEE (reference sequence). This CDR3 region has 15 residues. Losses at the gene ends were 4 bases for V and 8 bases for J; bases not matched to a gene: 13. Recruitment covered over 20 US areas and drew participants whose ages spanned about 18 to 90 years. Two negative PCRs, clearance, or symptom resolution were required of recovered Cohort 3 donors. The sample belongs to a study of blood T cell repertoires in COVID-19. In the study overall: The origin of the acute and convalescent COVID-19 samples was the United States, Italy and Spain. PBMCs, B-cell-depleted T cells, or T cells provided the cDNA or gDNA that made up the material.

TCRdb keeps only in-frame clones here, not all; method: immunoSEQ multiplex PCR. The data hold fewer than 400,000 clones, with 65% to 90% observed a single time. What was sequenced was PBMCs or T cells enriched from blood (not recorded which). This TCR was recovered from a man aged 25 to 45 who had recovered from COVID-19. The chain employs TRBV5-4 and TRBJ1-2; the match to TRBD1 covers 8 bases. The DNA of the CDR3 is TGTGCCAGCAGCCTAAGGACAGGGCCTAGTGAGGGCTACACCTTC. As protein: CASSLRTGPSEGYTF.